This T cell receptor (beta chain) was captured in a study of blood T cell repertoires in COVID-19. Sequencing was performed with immunoSEQ multiplex PCR; in TCRdb, only in-frame clones are kept and a portion is missing. The sample includes roughly 70,000 clones, over 70% of them seen just once. The TCR originated in a man between 65 and 85 years old who had recovered from COVID-19. Sequencing was done on a sample of peripheral blood.

CDR3: CASSFGQVNQPQHF. The CDR3 DNA reads TGTGCCAGCAGCTTCGGACAGGTGAATCAGCCCCAGCATTTT. The rearrangement joins TRBV11-2 to TRBJ1-5, with 7 bases that match TRBD1. CDR1 and CDR2 (germline): SGHAT, FQNNGV. V shed 3 bases, J shed 4 bases, and the junction held 3 bases outside the gene matches. The CDR3 runs to 14 residues.